These 6 T cell receptor beta chains share one sample of origin, sequenced in a study of CXCR3-negative and CXCR3-positive naive CD8 T cells (dated by TCRdb to about 2019). Sequencing relied on a NextSeq 550. The Human TCR Profiling Kit (MiLaboratory) was used to prepare UMI-labeled 5' RACE TRB cDNA libraries. Through TCRdb reprocessing, the reads give one entry per CDR3 protein sequence; DNA is omitted. This specimen's table enumerates 85,000 to 130,000 distinct CDR3 sequences. The ten largest clonotypes hold approximately 0.37% of the sample. What these receptors recognize is not known. The full study reports these points: TRB CDR3s from CXCR3-positive naive cells showed higher hydrophobicity (lower Kidera factor 4), lower energy, and higher strength and volume indices than CXCR3-negative naive cells.

Source material: naive CXCR3+ CD8+ T cells from blood. What this sample's cell subset or site label stands for: CD45RO-CCR7+CD27+CD95- naive CD8+ T cells expressing CXCR3 (TNR3+). The receptors were gathered from a human donor in good health. Some clones in this sample may be carry-over from other donors' samples.

The genes are TRBV5-1 and TRBJ2-5. The V gene's germline CDR1 is SGHRS and CDR2 YFSETQ. CDR3 length: 12 residues. CDR3 in amino acids: CASTLGGETQYF.

The chain uses TRBV29-1 and TRBJ1-2; the D gene TCRdb calls, TRBD1, cannot be checked with no DNA. CDR3 size: 16 residues. Germline loops: CDR1 SQVTM, CDR2 ANQGSEA. CDR3 residues: CSVELLQAHLNYGYTF.

The chain joins TRBV5-1 to TRBJ2-1; the D call from TCRdb, TRBD1, cannot be confirmed without DNA. CDR1 and CDR2 (germline): SGHRS, YFSETQ. The CDR3 spans 16 residues. CDR3 sequence reads: CASSLAVRGNADEQFF.

CDR3 sequence reads: CASSETPGGLSYEQYF. The gene calls are TRBV4-1 and TRBJ2-7; TCRdb reports TRBD1, a call that lacks DNA to check it against. The CDR3 totals 16 residues. From germline, CDR1 is MGHRA and CDR2 YSYEKL.

V is TRBV29-1 and J is TRBJ2-7; the TRBD2 assignment by TCRdb is unverifiable without DNA. Germline values: CDR1 SQVTM, CDR2 ANQGSEA. This CDR3 region has 16 residues. CDR3 sequence reads: CSVQGGTSGRSYEQYF.

The V and J genes are TRBV7-6 and TRBJ2-7; TCRdb calls TRBD1, which cannot be checked without DNA. CDR3 length: 15 residues. Germline assignment: CDR1 SGHVS and CDR2 FNYEAQ. CDR3 residues: CASSSGQGPLGEQYF.